These 3 T cell receptor beta chains were sequenced from one sample in a study of CD8 T cells in Susac syndrome. A quantity of about 0.5 to 1 ug RNA underwent reverse transcription using random hexamers. TCRdb reprocessed the immunoSEQ multiplex PCR reads with MiXCR, giving one entry per CDR3 protein. The data hold some 150,000 distinct CDR3 sequences, with 94% observed a single time. Sequencing was carried out using CD8+ T cells from PBMCs. The receptors were gathered from a human donor in good health.

This clonotype showed up just once. The chain recombines TRBV29-1 with TRBJ2-7; D remains unclear. The CDR3 length is 14 residues. CDR1 is SQVTM, CDR2 ANQGSEA, per germline. The V and J ends lost 4 bases and 5 bases respectively, with 18 bases between them. In nucleotides, the CDR3 is TGCAGCGTTGTGGTGGTTCGAGCAGGCGACGAGCAGTACTTC. Protein sequence: CSVVVVRAGDEQYF.

This chain uses TRBV3-1 with TRBJ1-2, with D perhaps TRBD1 (5 bases). The CDR3 has 13 amino acids. The V end was cut by 1 base, the J end by 8 bases, with 11 bases between. Germline lookup yields CDR1 LGHDT and CDR2 YNNKEL (reference sequence). The CDR3 bases are TGTGCCAGCAGCCAAGTGGACACGGGCGGCTACACCTTC. Residues: CASSQVDTGGYTF.

The rearrangement links TRBV6-2 or TRBV6-3 to TRBJ2-7; D ambiguous. V lost 8 bases, J lost 6 bases, and 5 bases lay in between. Germline V CDR1 and CDR2: MNHEY, SVGEGT. This CDR3 comprises 9 residues. Here the CDR3 DNA reads TGTGCCAGCCTGATCGAGCAGTACTTC. It translates to CASLIEQYF.